This TCR beta chain was sequenced during a study of shared clonotypes between healthy human individuals. Some clones are missing from TCRdb's copy, which holds only in-frame ones; the method was immunoSEQ multiplex PCR. This repertoire shows about 1.1 million clones, roughly 77% found once; its top ten account for 0.7% to 0.95%. In its sample, this clone was seen a few times. The antigen is undetermined. All donors qualified as healthy HIV-negative adults and had experienced no recent acute infections or vaccinations. The V gene's germline CDR1 is SGHAT and CDR2 FQNNGV. The J segment lost 2 bases and the V segment lost 2 bases, leaving 13 bases of the junction unmatched. The length of the CDR3 is 18 residues. General study results and limits: The study found lower generation probabilities in non-shared clonotypes than in those shared by all four donors. The donor pool, a small one, limited the genetic and exposure-history diversity represented. Memory subsets generally showed lower estimated richness than naive subsets.

What was sequenced was memory CD4+ T cells from PBMCs. Subset: CD45RA-negative fraction. The chain joins TRBV11-2 to TRBJ1-2; 8 positions agree with TRBD1. This receptor was obtained from a man in his late teens or twenties in good health. Some clones in this sample may be carry-over from other donors' samples. In DNA, the CDR3 is TGTGCCAGCAGCTTACAGGGGGCCCCTTCCCCTTACAACTATGGCTACACCTTC. This sequence encodes CASSLQGAPSPYNYGYTF.